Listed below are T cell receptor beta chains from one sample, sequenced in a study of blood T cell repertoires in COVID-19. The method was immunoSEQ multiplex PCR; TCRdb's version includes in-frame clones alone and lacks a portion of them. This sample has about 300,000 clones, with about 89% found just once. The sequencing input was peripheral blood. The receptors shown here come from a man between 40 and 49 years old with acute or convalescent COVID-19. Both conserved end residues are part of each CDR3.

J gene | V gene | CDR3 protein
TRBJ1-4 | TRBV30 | CAWSSPGQLYPFF
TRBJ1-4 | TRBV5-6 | CASSWRDGTEKLFF
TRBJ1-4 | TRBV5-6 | CASSSSLGGATNEKLFF
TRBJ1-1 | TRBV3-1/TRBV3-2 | CASSWDRDTEAFF
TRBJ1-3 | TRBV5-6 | CASFQRHSGNTIYF
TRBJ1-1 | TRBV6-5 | CASSLQGGDTEAFF
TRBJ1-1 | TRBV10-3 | CAISPQGTEAFF
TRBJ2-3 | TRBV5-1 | CASSLGGRTDTQYF
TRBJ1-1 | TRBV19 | CASLQTAGRTEAFF
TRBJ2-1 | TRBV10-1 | CASSELAGGYNEQFF
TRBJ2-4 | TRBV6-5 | CASSYGPRGIQYF
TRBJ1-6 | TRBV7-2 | CASSLDGDRMGALHF
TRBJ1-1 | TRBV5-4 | CASSPGGALPMNTEAFF
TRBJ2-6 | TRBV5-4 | CASSPQAGANVLTF
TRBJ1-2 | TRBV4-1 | CASSQFTGASGGYTF
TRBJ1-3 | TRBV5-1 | CASSPSASGNTIYF
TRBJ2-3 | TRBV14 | CASSQARGGARSTDTQYF
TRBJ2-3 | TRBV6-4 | CASSDEWGGKDTQYF
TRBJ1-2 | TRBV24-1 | CATSDASGGTDLYGYTF
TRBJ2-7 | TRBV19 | CASSISWSSYEQYF
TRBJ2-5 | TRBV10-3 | CAGSGGGETQYF
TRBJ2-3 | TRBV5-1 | CASSPMGLAVTSTDTQYF
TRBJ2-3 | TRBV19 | CASSMGGGVFTDTQYF
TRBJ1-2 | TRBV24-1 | CATSRGQGMSGYTF
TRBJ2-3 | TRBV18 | CASSPSLASSTDTQYF
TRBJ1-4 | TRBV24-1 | CATAVGSMAGGKLFF
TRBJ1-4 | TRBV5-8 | CASSLDRTGGEKLFF
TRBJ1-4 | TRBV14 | CASSHRALLRTNEKLFF
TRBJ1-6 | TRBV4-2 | CASSQLQGSYNSPLHF